The present entry profiles one TCR beta chain with its context. TCRdb's copy holds only in-frame clones and misses some; the assay was immunoSEQ multiplex PCR. Of 150,000 or so clones in the sample, approximately 93% were seen once. These data originate in a study of control samples from healthy donors and cancer patients. Between the trimmed V and J ends, which lost 5 bases and 5 bases, there was a span of 12 bases. Germline assignment: CDR1 GTSNPN and CDR2 SVGIG (reference sequence). This CDR3 comprises 12 residues. The sequencing sample was made of blood. The sequence was obtained from a middle-aged woman in good health. The rearrangement uses TRBV30 and TRBJ1-2; TRBD1 is a possible D gene (5 bases). As DNA, the CDR3 is TGTGCCTGGGGGGACCGTCCATATGGCTACACCTTC. It specifies CAWGDRPYGYTF.